This record covers a single T cell receptor beta chain. Sequencing was performed with immunoSEQ multiplex PCR; in TCRdb, only in-frame clones are kept and a portion is missing. The sample lists approximately 40,000 clones, roughly 85% occurring once. This entry is derived from a study of CD8 T cells in acute hepatitis C reinfection. Trimming removed 4 bases from V and 0 bases from J, with 9 bases in between. This CDR3 is built from 14 residues. Germline CDR1 reads MNHEY; CDR2 reads SMNVEV (reference sequence). The time point is: naive CD8 control sorted from an acute-time-point sample. Material for sequencing was naive CD8+ T cells from PBMCs. The chain recombines TRBV27 with TRBJ1-1; D gene uncertain. The source is a woman aged 18-30 years who spontaneously cleared hepatitis C infection. The CDR3 DNA is TGTGCCAGCAGTTCAGGATTCATGAACACTGAAGCTTTCTTT. It yields the protein CASSSGFMNTEAFF.